This T cell receptor beta chain was recovered during a study of beta chain features in type 1 diabetes. General study points: Insertions at VDJ junctions were less frequent in type 1 diabetes patients. These patients also deleted more nucleotides at the same junctions. For patients, the naive, central memory and Treg TCRB repertoires appeared more alike than for healthy donors.

The study reverse transcribed the entire isolated RNA, so it sequenced expressed TCRB transcripts. Measured with immunoSEQ multiplex PCR; TCRdb has only the in-frame clones, and not every one. The data show 200,000 to 300,000 clones, roughly 15% seen once. With respect to this clone: Its antigen is undetermined. The same CDR3 arises from other DNA sequences in this sample as well.

Sorted CD4+ subsets: naive, central memory, regulatory, stem cell-like memory (CD45RO/CCR7/CD25/CD127/CD95/CD27 panel). Sorted populations all exceeded 95% purity. This CDR3 contains 13 residues. Germline values: CDR1 SGDLS, CDR2 YYNGEE. The junction had 1 base not matched to a gene; V was cut back by 3 bases and J by 2 bases. The clonotype was recovered from a woman in her 40s in good health. The gene calls are TRBV9 and TRBJ1-2; 7 bases align to TRBD1. Sequenced: naive CD4+ T cells from blood. CDR3 protein: CASSAQGNYGYTF. CDR3 in DNA: TGTGCCAGCAGCGCACAGGGGAACTATGGCTACACCTTC.